Listed below are T cell receptor beta chains from one sample, sequenced in a study of CD8 T cells in Susac syndrome. TCRdb reprocessed the immunoSEQ multiplex PCR reads with MiXCR, giving one entry per CDR3 protein. The sample contains around 200,000 distinct CDR3 sequences, nearly 97% of which appear only once. The specimen was CD4+ T cells from PBMCs. The receptors were sampled from a human donor with multiple sclerosis. Each CDR3 is given with its conserved first and last residue. The D gene is left open where the match is weak. Only part of the rows carry a size: once, few, many, or a class if the clone is expanded.

-	TRBV18	TRBJ2-7	few	TGTGCCAGCTCCCCGGGCGGTTACGAGCAGTACTTC	CASSPGGYEQYF
-	TRBV9	TRBJ2-2	-	TGTGCCAGCAGCGCTCTAGTCACCGGGGAGCTGTTTTTT	CASSALVTGELFF
TRBD2	TRBV12-3/TRBV12-4	TRBJ2-7	once	TGTGCCAGCAGTTTCCGTTCCGCGGGACTAGCGGGGGGCACAACGGGCTACGAGCAGTACTTC	CASSFRSAGLAGGTTGYEQYF
TRBD1	TRBV12-3/TRBV12-4	TRBJ1-4	-	TGTGCCAGCAGTCCTCGGACAGGGGGCTTTGAAAAACTGTTTTTT	CASSPRTGGFEKLFF
-	TRBV5-1	TRBJ2-1	-	TGCGCCAGCAGCCTTGACAGACTAAGCTCCTACAATGAGCAGTTCTTC	CASSLDRLSSYNEQFF
-	TRBV15	TRBJ2-7	-	TGTGCCACCAGCAGAGAGGAAATCTCCTACGAGCAGTACTTC	CATSREEISYEQYF
TRBD1	TRBV20-1	TRBJ1-3	-	TGCAGTGCTCTACAGGGGGATGGAAACACCATATATTTT	CSALQGDGNTIYF
-	TRBV7-9	TRBJ2-7	-	TGTGCCAGCAGCTTCCTCCCCAGCGGCCGCAGCTCCTACGAGCAGTACTTC	CASSFLPSGRSSYEQYF
TRBD2	TRBV7-2	TRBJ2-5	-	TGTGCCAGCAGCCTAGCGGCGTTAGCGGGGGGCCGTCCGACCCAGTACTTC	CASSLAALAGGRPTQYF
-	TRBV5-1	TRBJ2-1	-	TGCGCCAGCAGCCTTTCCAGGGTACTCAATGAGCAGTTCTTC	CASSLSRVLNEQFF